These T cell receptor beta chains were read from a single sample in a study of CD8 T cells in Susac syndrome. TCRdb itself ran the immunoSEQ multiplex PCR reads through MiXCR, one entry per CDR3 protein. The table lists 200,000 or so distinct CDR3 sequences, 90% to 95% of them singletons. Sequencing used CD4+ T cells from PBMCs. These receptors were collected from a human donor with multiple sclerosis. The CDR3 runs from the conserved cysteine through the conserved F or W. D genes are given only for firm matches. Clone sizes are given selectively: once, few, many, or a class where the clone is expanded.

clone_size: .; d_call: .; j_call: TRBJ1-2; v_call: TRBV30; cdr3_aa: CAGGDNYGYTF; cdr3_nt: TGTGCCGGGGGCGATAACTATGGCTACACCTTC
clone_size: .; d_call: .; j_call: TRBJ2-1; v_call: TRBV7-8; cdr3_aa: CASSFRPDNEQFF; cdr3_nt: TGTGCCAGCAGCTTCCGGCCGGACAATGAGCAGTTCTTC
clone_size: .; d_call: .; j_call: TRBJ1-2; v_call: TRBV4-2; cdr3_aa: CASSPSANYGYTF; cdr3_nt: TGTGCCAGCAGCCCCTCTGCTAACTATGGCTACACCTTC
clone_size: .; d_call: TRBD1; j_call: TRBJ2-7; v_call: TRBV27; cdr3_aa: CASSPLGTGSYEQYF; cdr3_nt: TGTGCCAGCAGTCCCTTGGGGACAGGGTCCTACGAGCAGTACTTC
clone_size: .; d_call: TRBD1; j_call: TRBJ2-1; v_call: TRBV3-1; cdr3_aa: CASSRGQGLYNEQFF; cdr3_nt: TGTGCCAGCAGCCGAGGACAGGGCTTATACAATGAGCAGTTCTTC
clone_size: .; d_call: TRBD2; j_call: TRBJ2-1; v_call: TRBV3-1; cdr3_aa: CASSLLAAYNEQFF; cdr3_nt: TGTGCCAGCAGCCTCCTAGCGGCTTACAATGAGCAGTTCTTC
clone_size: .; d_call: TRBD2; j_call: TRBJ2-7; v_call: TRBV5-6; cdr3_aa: CASSFLAGSLYEQYF; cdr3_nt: TGTGCCAGCAGCTTCCTAGCGGGCTCCCTCTACGAGCAGTACTTC
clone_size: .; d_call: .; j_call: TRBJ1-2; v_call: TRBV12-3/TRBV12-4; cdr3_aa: CASSLGGGYGYTF; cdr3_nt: TGTGCCAGCAGTTTGGGGGGAGGCTATGGCTACACCTTC
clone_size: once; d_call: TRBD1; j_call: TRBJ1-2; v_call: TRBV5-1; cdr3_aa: CASFSPGTGYGYTF; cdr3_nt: TGCGCCAGCTTTTCCCCAGGGACAGGCTATGGCTACACCTTC
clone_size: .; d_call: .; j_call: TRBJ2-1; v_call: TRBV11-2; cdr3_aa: CASTPRGLGENEQFF; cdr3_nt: TGTGCCAGCACCCCTCGGGGACTGGGGGAAAATGAGCAGTTCTTC
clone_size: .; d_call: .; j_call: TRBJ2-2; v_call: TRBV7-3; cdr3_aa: CASSLTPVPAGELFF; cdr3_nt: TGTGCCAGCAGCTTAACCCCCGTTCCGGCCGGGGAGCTGTTTTTT
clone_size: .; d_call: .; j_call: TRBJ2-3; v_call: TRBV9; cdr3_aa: CASSRNSQSDTQYF; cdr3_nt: TGTGCCAGCTCCAGGAACAGTCAGTCAGATACGCAGTATTTT
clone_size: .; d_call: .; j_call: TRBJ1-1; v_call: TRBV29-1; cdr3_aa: CSVERSSRGNTEAFF; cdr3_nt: TGCAGCGTTGAGAGGTCCTCACGGGGGAACACTGAAGCTTTCTTT
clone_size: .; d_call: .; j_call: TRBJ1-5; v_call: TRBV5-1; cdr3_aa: CASSLGGASNQPQHF; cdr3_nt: TGCGCCAGCAGCTTGGGAGGGGCTAGCAATCAGCCCCAGCATTTT
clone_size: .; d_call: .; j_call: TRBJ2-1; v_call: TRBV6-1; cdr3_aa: CASSEEGSNEQFF; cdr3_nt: TGTGCCAGCAGTGAAGAGGGGTCCAATGAGCAGTTCTTC
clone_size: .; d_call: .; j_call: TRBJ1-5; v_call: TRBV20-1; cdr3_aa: CSALTQNQPQHF; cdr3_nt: TGCAGTGCTCTAACGCAAAATCAGCCCCAGCATTTT